The clone carrying this T cell receptor beta chain was recorded at least ten times. TCRdb re-derived calls from the 5' RACE reads in MiXCR, one entry per CDR3 protein. The sample holds a few hundred thousand distinct CDR3 sequences, more than 3.5% seen once. These data are taken from a study of T cells after yellow fever vaccination. Here the sequenced sample was PBMCs, taken 15 days after the yellow fever booster vaccination. This sequence was found in a man aged 18 to 35 who received the YFV17D yellow fever vaccine.

CDR3 coding DNA: TGTGCCATCAGTGAGTCATCAGCGGGGATCCAAGAGACCCAGTACTTC. The encoded protein is CAISESSAGIQETQYF. The rearrangement uses TRBV10-3 and TRBJ2-5; TRBD2 matches 7 bases. Germline V gene sequence: CDR1 ENHRY, CDR2 SYGVKD. This CDR3 comprises 16 residues. The trim removed 0 bases at V and 1 base at J, leaving 5 bases unmatched.